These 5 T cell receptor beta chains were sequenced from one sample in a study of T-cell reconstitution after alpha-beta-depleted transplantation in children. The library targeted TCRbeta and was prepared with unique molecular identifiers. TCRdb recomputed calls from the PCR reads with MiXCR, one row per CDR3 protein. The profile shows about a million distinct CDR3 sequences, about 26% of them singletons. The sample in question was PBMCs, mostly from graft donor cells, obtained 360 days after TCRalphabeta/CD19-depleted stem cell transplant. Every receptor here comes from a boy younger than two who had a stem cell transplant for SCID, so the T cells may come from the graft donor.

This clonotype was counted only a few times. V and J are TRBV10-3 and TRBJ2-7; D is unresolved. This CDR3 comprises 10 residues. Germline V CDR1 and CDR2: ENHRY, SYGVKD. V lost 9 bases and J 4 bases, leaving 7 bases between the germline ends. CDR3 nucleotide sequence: TGTGCCATTGGAACATACGAGCAGTACTTC. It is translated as CAIGTYEQYF.

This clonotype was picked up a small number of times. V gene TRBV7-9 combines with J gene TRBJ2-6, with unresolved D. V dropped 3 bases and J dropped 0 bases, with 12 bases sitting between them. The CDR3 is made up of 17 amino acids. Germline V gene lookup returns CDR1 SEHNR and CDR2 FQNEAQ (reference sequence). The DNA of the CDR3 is TGTGCCAGCAGCTTCCCCTTTACATTCTCTGGGGCCAACGTCCTGACTTTC. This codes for CASSFPFTFSGANVLTF.

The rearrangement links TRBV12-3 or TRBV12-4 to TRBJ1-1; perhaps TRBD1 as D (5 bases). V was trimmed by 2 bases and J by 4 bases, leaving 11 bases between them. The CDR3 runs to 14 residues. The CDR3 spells CASSLRGEGTEAFF. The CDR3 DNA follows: TGTGCCAGCAGTTTACGGGGGGAGGGCACTGAAGCTTTCTTT.

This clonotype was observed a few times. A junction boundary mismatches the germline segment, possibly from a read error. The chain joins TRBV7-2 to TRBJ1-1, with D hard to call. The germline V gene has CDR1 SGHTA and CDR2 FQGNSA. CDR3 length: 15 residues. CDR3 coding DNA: TGTGCCAGCAACTTAGGACCGGTCGTCGACACTGAAGCTTTCTTT. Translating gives CASNLGPVVDTEAFF.

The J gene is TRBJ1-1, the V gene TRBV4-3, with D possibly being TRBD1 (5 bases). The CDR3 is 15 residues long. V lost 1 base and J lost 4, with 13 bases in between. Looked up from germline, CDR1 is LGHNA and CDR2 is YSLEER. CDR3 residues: CASSQVGQEGTEAFF. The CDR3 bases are TGCGCCAGCAGCCAAGTTGGACAAGAAGGCACTGAAGCTTTCTTT.